The present entry profiles one T cell receptor beta chain with its context. The data derive from a study of cytomegalovirus exposure and HLA in healthy donors. The primer mix had 60 Vbeta and 13 Jbeta primers. The table came from immunoSEQ multiplex PCR; TCRdb's copy has only in-frame clones and leaves some out. The table shows around 280,000 clones, with 85% to 90% occurring only once. Germline-derived CDR1 and CDR2 are SGHNT and YENEEA. The V gene end was trimmed by 5 bases and the J gene end by 7 bases; junction bases not matched to a gene: 5. CDR3 length: 14 amino acids. The J gene is TRBJ2-1, the V gene TRBV11-3; TRBD1 agrees at 10 bases. The clonotype comes from a woman aged 18 to 35 in good health and CMV-seronegative. Specimen: PBMCs. CDR3 region: CASSRDRGRNEQFF. CDR3 nucleotide sequence: TGTGCCAGCAGCCGGGACAGGGGTAGGAATGAGCAGTTCTTC.